The sequence of this TCR beta chain was determined in a study of cytotoxic CD8 clonotypes in ibrutinib-treated CLL. This clone occurred a few times. The table came from immunoSEQ multiplex PCR; TCRdb's copy has only in-frame clones and leaves some out. Here the sample spans a few hundred thousand clones, roughly 67% being singletons. CDR3 size: 17 residues. Germline values: CDR1 LGHNT, CDR2 FRNRAP. V lost 1 base, J lost 9 bases, and 10 bases stayed unmatched. This TCR derives from a human donor with chronic lymphocytic leukemia. The V and J genes are TRBV12-5 and TRBJ2-2, with TRBD2 identical over 11 bases. The sequencing here drew on PBMCs, taken after 36 months of ibrutinib treatment. The DNA for the CDR3 is TGTGCTAGTGGTTTGGCCAGAGTAGCGGGAGGGCCCCGGGAGCTGTTTTTT. Amino acids: CASGLARVAGGPRELFF. The full variable domain, completed using reference TRBV12-5 and TRBJ2-2, is DARVTQTPRHKVTEMGQEVTMRCQPILGHNTVFWYRQTMMQGLELLAYFRNRAPLDDSGMPKDRFSAEMPDATLATLKIQPSEPRDSAVYFCASGLARVAGGPRELFFGEGSRLTVL.